These 2 T cell receptor beta chains came from one sample sequenced in a study of blood T cell repertoires in COVID-19 (dated by TCRdb to 2019 to 2021). Library construction relied on the immunoSEQ multiplex PCR assay. TCRdb took this table from immuneACCESS and kept in-frame rearrangements with V and J called. Such tables lack part of the clones; where checked against another copy, unresolved V genes explain under half of the gap, and the rest is unexplained. The sample profile shows 30,000 to 40,000 clones; 80% to 90% of them were found once. Over 13% of the sample is held by the ten biggest clonotypes. Material: peripheral blood. The receptors here all came from a man aged 55-75 years with active COVID-19.

The V call is TRBV4-2, the J call TRBJ1-6; perhaps TRBD1 as D (5 bases). Between the trimmed V and J ends, which lost 0 bases and 2 bases, there was a span of 8 bases. The CDR3 is 16 amino acids. The V gene's germline CDR1 is LGHNA and CDR2 YNFKEQ. This chain's CDR3 is CASSQDSTAYNSPLHF. The DNA for the CDR3 is TGTGCCAGCAGCCAAGATTCGACAGCCTATAATTCACCCCTCCACTTT.

The chain is built from TRBV5-1 and TRBJ2-2; TRBD2 aligns across 8 bases. This CDR3 has 16 residues. J lost 1 base, V lost 2 bases, and 4 bases had no gene match. The germline gives CDR1 SGHRS, CDR2 YFSETQ. The CDR3 DNA sequence: TGCGCCAGCAGCTTCGGACTAGCAGGGAACACCGGGGAGCTGTTTTTT. Translation gives CASSFGLAGNTGELFF. Looking up the rest from reference TRBV5-1 and TRBJ2-2 gives the full variable domain: KAGVTQTPRYLIKTRGQQVTLSCSPISGHRSVSWYQQTPGQGLQFLFEYFSETQRNKGNFPGRFSGRQFSNSRSEMNVSTLELGDSALYLCASSFGLAGNTGELFFGEGSRLTVL.